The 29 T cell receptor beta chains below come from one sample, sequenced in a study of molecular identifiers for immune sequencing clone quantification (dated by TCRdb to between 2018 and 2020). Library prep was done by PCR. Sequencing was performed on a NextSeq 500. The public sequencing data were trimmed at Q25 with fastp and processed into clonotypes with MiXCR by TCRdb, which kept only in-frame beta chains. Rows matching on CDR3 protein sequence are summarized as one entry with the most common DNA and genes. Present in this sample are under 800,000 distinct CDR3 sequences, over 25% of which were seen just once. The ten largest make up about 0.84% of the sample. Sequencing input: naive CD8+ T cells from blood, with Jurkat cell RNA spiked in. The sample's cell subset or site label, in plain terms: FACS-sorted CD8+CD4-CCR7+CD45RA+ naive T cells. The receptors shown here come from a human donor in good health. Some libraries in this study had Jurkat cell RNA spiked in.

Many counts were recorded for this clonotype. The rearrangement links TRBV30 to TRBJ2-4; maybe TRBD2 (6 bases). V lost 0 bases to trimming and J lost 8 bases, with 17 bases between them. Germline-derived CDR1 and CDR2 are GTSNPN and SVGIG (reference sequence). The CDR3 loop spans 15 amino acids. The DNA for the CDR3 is TGTGCCTGGAGTGTGGGGGGTAGGGAGATGGACATTCAGTACTTC. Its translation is CAWSVGGREMDIQYF.

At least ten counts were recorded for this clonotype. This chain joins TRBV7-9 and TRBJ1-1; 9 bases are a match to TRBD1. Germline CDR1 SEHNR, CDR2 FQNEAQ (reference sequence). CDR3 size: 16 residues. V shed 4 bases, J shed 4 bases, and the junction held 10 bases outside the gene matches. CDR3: CASSSGTGHFGTEAFF. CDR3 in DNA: TGTGCCAGCAGCTCCGGGACAGGGCATTTTGGCACTGAAGCTTTCTTT.

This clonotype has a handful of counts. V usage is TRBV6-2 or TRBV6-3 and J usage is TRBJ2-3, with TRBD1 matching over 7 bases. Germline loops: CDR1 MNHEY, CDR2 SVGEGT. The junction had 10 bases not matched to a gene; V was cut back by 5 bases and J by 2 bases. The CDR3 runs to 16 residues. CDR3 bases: TGTGCCAGCAGTATTCAGGGACAGCCTATCACAGATACGCAGTATTTT. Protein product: CASSIQGQPITDTQYF.

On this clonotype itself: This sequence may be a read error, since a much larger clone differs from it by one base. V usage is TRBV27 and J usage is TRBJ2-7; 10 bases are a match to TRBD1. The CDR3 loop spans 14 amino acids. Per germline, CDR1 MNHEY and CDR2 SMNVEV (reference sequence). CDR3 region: CTSSPGTGVGEQYF. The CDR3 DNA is TGTACCAGCAGCCCCGGGACAGGGGTAGGCGAGCAGTACTTC.

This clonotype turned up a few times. DNA for the CDR3: TGTGCCAGCAGCCCTATGGAGGCAGACCTCTACAATGAGCAGTTCTTC. Protein: CASSPMEADLYNEQFF. V usage is TRBV11-2 and J usage is TRBJ2-1, with TRBD2 as a possible D gene (5 bases). Germline V CDR1 and CDR2: SGHAT, FQNNGV. CDR3 length: 16 amino acids. Between the trimmed V and J ends, which lost 5 bases and 3 bases, there was a span of 17 bases. Together with reference TRBV11-2 and TRBJ2-1, the CDR3 gives the full variable domain: EAGVAQSPRYKIIEKRQSVAFWCNPISGHATLYWYQQILGQGPKLLIQFQNNGVVDDSQLPKDRFSAERLKGVDSTLKIQPAKLEDSAVYLCASSPMEADLYNEQFFGPGTRLTVL.

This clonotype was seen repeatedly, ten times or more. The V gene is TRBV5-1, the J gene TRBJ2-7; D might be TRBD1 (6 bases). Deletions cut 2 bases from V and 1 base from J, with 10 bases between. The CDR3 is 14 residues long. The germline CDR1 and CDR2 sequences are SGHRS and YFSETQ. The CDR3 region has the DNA TGCGCCAGCAGCTTCGCAGGGGTGTCCTACGAGCAGTACTTC. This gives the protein CASSFAGVSYEQYF. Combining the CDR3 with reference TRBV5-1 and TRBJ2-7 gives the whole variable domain KAGVTQTPRYLIKTRGQQVTLSCSPISGHRSVSWYQQTPGQGLQFLFEYFSETQRNKGNFPGRFSGRQFSNSRSEMNVSTLELGDSALYLCASSFAGVSYEQYFGPGTRLTVT.

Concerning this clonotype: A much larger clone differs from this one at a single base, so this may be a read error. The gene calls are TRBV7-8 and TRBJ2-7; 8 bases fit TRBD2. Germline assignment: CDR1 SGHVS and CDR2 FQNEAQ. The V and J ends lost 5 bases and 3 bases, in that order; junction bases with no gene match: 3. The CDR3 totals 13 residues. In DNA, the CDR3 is TGTGCCAGCAGCGGCCGGGGGGGCTACGAGCAGTACTTC. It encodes CASSGRGGYEQYF.

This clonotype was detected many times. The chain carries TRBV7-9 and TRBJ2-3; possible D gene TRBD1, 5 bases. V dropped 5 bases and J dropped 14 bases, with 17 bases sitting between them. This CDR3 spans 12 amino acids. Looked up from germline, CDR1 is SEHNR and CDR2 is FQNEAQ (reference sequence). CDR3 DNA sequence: TGTGCCAGCAGCCCCGGCACTTTGGGGCCGTATTTT. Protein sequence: CASSPGTLGPYF.

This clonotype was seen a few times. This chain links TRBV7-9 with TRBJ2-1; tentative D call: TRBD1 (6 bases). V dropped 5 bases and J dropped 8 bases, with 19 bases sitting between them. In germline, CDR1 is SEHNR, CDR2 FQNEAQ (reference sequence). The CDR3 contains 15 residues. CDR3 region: CASSPRDRSNYEQFF. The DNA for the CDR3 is TGTGCCAGCAGCCCCCGAGACAGGAGTAACTATGAGCAGTTCTTC.

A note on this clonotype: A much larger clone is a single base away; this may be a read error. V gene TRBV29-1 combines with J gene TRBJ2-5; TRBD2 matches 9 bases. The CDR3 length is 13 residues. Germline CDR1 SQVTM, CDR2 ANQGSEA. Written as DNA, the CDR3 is TGCAGCGCTCCGGGACTAGCCTCAGAGAACCAGTACTTC. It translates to CSAPGLASENQYF. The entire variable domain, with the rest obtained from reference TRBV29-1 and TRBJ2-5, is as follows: SAVISQKPSRDICQRGTSLTIQCQVDSQVTMMFWYRQQPGQSLTLIATANQGSEATYESGFVIDKFPISRPNLTFSTLTVSNMSPEDSSIYLCSAPGLASENQYFGPGTRLLVL.

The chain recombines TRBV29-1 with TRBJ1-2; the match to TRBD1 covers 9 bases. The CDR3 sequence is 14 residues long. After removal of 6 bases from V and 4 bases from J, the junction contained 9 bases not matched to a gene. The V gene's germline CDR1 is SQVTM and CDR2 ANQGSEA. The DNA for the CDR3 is TGCAGCGTCAACCGGGACAGGGAATCCTATGGCTACACCTTC. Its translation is CSVNRDRESYGYTF.

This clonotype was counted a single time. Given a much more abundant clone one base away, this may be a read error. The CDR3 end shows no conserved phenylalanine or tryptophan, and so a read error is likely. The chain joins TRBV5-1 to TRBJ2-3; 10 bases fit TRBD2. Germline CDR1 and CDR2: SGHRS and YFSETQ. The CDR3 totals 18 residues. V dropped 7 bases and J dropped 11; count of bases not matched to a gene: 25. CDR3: CASGLAAKRSRRKAGQYL. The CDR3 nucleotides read TGCGCCAGCGGACTAGCGGCCAAACGGTCTCGGCGAAAAGCGGGGCAGTATCTT.

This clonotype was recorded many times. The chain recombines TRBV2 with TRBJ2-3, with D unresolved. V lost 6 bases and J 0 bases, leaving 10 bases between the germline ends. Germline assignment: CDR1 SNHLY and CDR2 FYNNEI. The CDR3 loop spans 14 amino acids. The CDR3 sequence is CASRPDSSTDTQYF. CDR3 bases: TGTGCCAGCAGACCCGATAGCAGCACAGATACGCAGTATTTT.

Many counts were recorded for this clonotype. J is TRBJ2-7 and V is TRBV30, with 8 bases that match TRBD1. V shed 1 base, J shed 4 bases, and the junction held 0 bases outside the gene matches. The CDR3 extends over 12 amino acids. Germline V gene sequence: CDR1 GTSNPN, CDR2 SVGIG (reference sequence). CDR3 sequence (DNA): TGTGCCTGGAGTGGGACAGGGTACGAGCAGTACTTC. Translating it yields CAWSGTGYEQYF.

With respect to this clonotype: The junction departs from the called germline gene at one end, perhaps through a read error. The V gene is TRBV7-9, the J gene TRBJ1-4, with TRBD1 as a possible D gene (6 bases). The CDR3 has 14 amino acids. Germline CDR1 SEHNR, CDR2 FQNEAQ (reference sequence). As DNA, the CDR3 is TGTGCCAGCAGCTCCCCTCGGCGGGGGGCGAAACTGCTTTTT. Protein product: CASSSPRRGAKLLF. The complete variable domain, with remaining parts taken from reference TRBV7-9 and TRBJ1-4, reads DTGVSQNPRHKITKRGQNVTFRCDPISEHNRLYWYRQTLGQGPEFLTYFQNEAQLEKSRLLSDRFSAERPKGSFSTLEIQRTEQGDSAMYLCASSSPRRGAKLLFGSGTQLSVL.

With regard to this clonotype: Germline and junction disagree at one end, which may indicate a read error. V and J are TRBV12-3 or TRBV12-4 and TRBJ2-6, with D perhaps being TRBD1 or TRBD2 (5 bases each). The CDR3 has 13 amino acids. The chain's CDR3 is CAVRGGGANILTF. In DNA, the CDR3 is TGTGCCGTCCGGGGCGGTGGGGCCAACATCCTGACTTTC.

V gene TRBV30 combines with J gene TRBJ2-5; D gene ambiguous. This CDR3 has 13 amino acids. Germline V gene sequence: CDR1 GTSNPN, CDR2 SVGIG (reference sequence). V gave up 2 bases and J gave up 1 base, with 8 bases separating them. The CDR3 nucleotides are TGTGCCTGGAGTTTCGTTGTCCAAGAGACCCAGTACTTC. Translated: CAWSFVVQETQYF.

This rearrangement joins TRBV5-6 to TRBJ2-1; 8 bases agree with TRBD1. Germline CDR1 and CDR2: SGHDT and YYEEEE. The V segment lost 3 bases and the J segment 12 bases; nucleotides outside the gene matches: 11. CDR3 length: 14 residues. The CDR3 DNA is TGTGCCAGCAGCTCCGGACAGGGAAACCCCGCGCAGTTCTTC. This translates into CASSSGQGNPAQFF.

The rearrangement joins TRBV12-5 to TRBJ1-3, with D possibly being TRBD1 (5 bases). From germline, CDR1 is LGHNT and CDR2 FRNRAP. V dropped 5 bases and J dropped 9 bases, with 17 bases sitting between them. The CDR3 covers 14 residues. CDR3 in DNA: TGTGCTAGTGGTGATCTATTGGCGGGACCCACCATATATTTT. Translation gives CASGDLLAGPTIYF.

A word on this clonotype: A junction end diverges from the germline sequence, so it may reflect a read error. CDR3 coding DNA: TGTGCCGGCAGCTTAGGATGGGGAACTATCTACGAGCAGTACTTC. Translated, it gives CAGSLGWGTIYEQYF. The chain recombines TRBV11-2 with TRBJ2-7; D call uncertain. From germline, CDR1 is SGHAT and CDR2 FQNNGV. The CDR3 covers 15 residues.

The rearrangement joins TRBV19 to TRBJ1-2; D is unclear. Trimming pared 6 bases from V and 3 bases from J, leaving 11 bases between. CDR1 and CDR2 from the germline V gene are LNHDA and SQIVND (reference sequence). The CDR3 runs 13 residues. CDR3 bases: TGTGCCAGTAGCCTTGGTCCGGACTATGGCTACACCTTC. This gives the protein CASSLGPDYGYTF.

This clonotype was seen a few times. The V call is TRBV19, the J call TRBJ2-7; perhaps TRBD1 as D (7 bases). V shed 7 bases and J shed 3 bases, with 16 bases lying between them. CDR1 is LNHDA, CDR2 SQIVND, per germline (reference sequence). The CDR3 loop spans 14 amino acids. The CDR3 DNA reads TGTGCCAGTAATAGCGACAGGGAGGACTACGAGCAGTACTTC. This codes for CASNSDREDYEQYF.

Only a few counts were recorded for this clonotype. Written as DNA, the CDR3 is TGTGCCAGCGTAAGGGACCTAAACACTGAAGCTTTCTTT. Protein sequence: CASVRDLNTEAFF. V is TRBV6-2 or TRBV6-3 and J is TRBJ1-1; D possibly corresponds to TRBD1 (5 bases). From germline, CDR1 is MNHEY and CDR2 SVGEGT. The V and J ends lost 8 bases and 2 bases respectively, with 12 bases between them. The CDR3 is 13 amino acids.

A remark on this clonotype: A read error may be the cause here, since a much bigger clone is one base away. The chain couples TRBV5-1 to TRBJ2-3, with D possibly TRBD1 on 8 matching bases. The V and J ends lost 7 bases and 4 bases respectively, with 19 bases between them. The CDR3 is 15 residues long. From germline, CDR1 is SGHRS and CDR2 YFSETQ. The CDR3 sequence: CASGTTGGGPDTQYF. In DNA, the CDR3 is TGCGCCAGCGGCACCACAGGGGGAGGGCCAGATACGCAGTATTTT.

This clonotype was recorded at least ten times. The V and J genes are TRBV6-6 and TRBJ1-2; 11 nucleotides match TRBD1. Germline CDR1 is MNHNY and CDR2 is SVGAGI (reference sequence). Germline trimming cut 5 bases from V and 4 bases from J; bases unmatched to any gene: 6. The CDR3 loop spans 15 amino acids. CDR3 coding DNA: TGTGCCAGCAGTGAGCCCGGACAGGGGGCCTATGGCTACACCTTC. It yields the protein CASSEPGQGAYGYTF.

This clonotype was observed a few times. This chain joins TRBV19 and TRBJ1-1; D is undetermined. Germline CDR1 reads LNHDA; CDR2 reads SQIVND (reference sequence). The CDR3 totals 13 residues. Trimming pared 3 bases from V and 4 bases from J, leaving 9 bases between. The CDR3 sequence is CASSMVVSTEAFF. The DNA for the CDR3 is TGTGCCAGTAGTATGGTGGTAAGCACTGAAGCTTTCTTT.

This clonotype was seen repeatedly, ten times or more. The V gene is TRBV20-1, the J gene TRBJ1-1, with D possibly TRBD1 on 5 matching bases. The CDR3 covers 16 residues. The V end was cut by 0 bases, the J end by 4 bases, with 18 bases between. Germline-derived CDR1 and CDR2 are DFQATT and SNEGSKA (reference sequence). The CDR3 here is CSARDLREVGGTEAFF. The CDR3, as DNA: TGCAGTGCTAGAGATTTGAGGGAGGTGGGGGGCACTGAAGCTTTCTTT.

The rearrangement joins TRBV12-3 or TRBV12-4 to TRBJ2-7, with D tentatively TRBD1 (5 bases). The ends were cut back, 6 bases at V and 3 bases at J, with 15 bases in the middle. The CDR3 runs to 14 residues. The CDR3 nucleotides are TGTGCCAGCAGCTCAGGGCTGAACGTCTACGAGCAGTACTTC. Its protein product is CASSSGLNVYEQYF.

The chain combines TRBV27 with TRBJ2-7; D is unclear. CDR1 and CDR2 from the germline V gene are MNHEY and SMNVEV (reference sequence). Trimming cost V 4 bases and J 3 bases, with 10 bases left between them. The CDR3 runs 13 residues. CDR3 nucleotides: TGTGCCAGCAGTTACCGAATCTTCTACGAGCAGTACTTC. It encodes CASSYRIFYEQYF.